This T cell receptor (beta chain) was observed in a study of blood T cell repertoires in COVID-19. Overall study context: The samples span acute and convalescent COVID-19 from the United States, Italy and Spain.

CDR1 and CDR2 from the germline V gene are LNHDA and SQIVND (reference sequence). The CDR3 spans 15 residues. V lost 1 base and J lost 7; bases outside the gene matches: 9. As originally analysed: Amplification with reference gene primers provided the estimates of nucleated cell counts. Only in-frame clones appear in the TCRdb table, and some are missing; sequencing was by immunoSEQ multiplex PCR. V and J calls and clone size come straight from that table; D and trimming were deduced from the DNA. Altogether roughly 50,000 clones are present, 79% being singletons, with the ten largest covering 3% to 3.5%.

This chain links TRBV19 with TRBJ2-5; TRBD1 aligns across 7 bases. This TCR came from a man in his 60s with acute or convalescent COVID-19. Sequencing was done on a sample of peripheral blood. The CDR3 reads CASSIASGGLRTQYF. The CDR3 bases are TGTGCCAGTAGTATAGCCTCAGGGGGTCTGAGGACCCAGTACTTC.